This TCR beta chain was obtained from a study of shared clonotypes between healthy human individuals. Naive CD8 cells lacked CD45RO, underwent positive selection for CCR7 and left out terminally differentiated effector memory CD45RA+ cells. Notes on the study in general: Non-shared clonotypes were found to have lower generation probabilities than the clonotypes that were shared by all four of the sorted-subset donors.

Only in-frame clones appear in the TCRdb table, and some are missing; sequencing was by immunoSEQ multiplex PCR. The sample includes about 2 million clones, approximately 94% of them seen just once. From germline, CDR1 is MDHEN and CDR2 SYDVKM. Trimming shortened V by 6 bases and J by 7 bases, and 21 bases separated the two germline ends. The CDR3 loop spans 15 amino acids. About this clone: The antigen is unknown.

What was sequenced was naive CD8+ T cells sorted from blood. This sequence was found in a man aged 18 to 29 in good health. The chain links TRBV28 to TRBJ1-1; a weak D match, TRBD1 (5 bases). The CDR3 DNA reads as TGTGCCAGCAGGGGACGGCCAGAAGTAGAAATTGAAGCTTTCTTT. Its protein is CASRGRPEVEIEAFF.